This T cell receptor beta chain originates from a study of T cells in Graves' hyperthyroidism and ophthalmopathy. Study-wide background: Peripheral blood was collected at initial diagnosis, before any treatment.

The CDR3 is made up of 13 amino acids. Regarding the study as a whole: In simple terms, a model built on 13 V-J features told ophthalmopathy apart from stable hyperthyroidism.

Turning to this clonotype: Antigen specificity is unknown. At one end the junction does not follow the germline gene, possibly because of a read error.

Regions amplified from RNA transcripts were the TCR beta CDR3 regions. The primer set for the first-round RT-PCR of the TCR CDR3 was HTBI. TCRdb recomputed calls from the multiplex PCR reads with MiXCR, one row per CDR3 protein. The sample has over 350,000 distinct CDR3 sequences, roughly 15% seen once. Lactation, pregnancy, other autoimmune disease or uncontrolled infection excluded patients. V is TRBV12-3 or TRBV12-4 and J is TRBJ2-6, with D possibly being TRBD1 (5 bases). The sample was blood. The clonotype was recovered from a young man with Graves' ophthalmopathy. CDR3 region: CASSLAGANVLAF. CDR3 bases: TGTGCCAGCAGTTTAGCTGGGGCCAACGTCCTGGCTTTC.